The next 14 T cell receptor beta chains were all read from a single sample in a study of patients and donors after allogeneic stem cell transplantation (dated by TCRdb to about 2020). Library construction relied on RT-PCR. Sequenced on a NextSeq 550. TCRdb trimmed the raw reads at Q25, called clones with MiXCR and kept productive beta chains. CDR3 protein sequences are deduplicated, and each keeps its most common genes and DNA. In all, the sample holds around 1,600 distinct CDR3 sequences, and about 4% of those were seen once. Of the sample, under 15% is held by the ten largest clones. The sequencing sample was made of blood, either unsorted or a sorted T cell fraction (not recorded which). These receptors all stem from a human donor who was either an allogeneic HSCT recipient or a stem cell or donor lymphocyte infusion donor (not recorded which). It is not recorded whose cells these are; they may come from a transplant donor.

This clonotype is medium-sized. The genes are TRBV7-8 and TRBJ2-3, with TRBD2 identical over 13 bases. J was trimmed by 2 bases and V by 5 bases; bases with no gene match: 7. Germline loops: CDR1 SGHVS, CDR2 FQNEAQ. CDR3 length equals 17 residues. This CDR3 is CASSPRTSGSFTDTQYF. CDR3 coding DNA: TGTGCCAGCAGCCCCAGGACTAGCGGGAGTTTCACAGATACGCAGTATTTT.

This clonotype is judged medium-sized. The chain is built from TRBV7-2 and TRBJ2-5; tentative D call: TRBD1 (6 bases). The CDR3 covers 14 residues. CDR1 and CDR2 (germline): SGHTA, FQGNSA. Trimming cost V 5 bases and J 1 base, with 11 bases left between them. The chain's CDR3 is CASSHRTAQETQYF. The CDR3 DNA follows: TGTGCCAGCAGCCATCGGACAGCCCAAGAGACCCAGTACTTC.

V usage is TRBV7-2 and J usage is TRBJ2-5, with 11 bases matching TRBD1. The germline CDR1 and CDR2 sequences are SGHTA and FQGNSA. This CDR3 has 16 amino acids. The V and J ends lost 0 bases and 4 bases, in that order; junction bases with no gene match: 4. As DNA, the CDR3 is TGTGCCAGCAGCTTAGCATCGGACAGGGGGCGAGAGACCCAGTACTTC. It codes for CASSLASDRGRETQYF.

By its share, this clonotype is medium-sized (0.01 to 0.1%). V is TRBV10-3 and J is TRBJ1-1; D is unclear. Per the germline V gene, CDR1 is ENHRY and CDR2 is SYGVKD. The CDR3 is made up of 14 amino acids. Trimming took 3 bases from V and 2 from J, leaving 10 bases between them. CDR3 sequence (DNA): TGTGCCATCAGTGACCGACAAGTTAACACTGAAGCTTTCTTT. It is translated as CAISDRQVNTEAFF.

By share of the sample, this clonotype is large (0.1 to 1%). The rearrangement joins TRBV7-9 to TRBJ2-3; TRBD2 aligns across 7 bases. CDR3 size: 14 residues. With 5 bases clipped from V and 1 base from J, the junction kept 3 bases outside the gene matches. Germline-derived CDR1 and CDR2 are SEHNR and FQNEAQ (reference sequence). The CDR3 sequence is CASSPTSGTDTQYF. The CDR3 DNA is TGTGCCAGCAGCCCTACTAGCGGCACAGATACGCAGTATTTT.

This clonotype is classed as medium-sized. The V gene is TRBV11-2, the J gene TRBJ2-3, with D unresolved. The V end was cut by 4 bases, the J end by 3 bases, with 5 bases between. Germline V gene sequence: CDR1 SGHAT, CDR2 FQNNGV. The CDR3 consists of 12 residues. The CDR3 DNA reads TGTGCCAGCAGCTCCGTGACAGATACGCAGTATTTT. Amino acid sequence: CASSSVTDTQYF.

This clonotype came up a few times. The chain employs TRBV12-3 or TRBV12-4 and TRBJ2-5; a possible D gene is TRBD1 (6 bases). V was clipped by 6 bases and J by 4 bases, with 12 bases between them. The length of the CDR3 is 13 residues. The CDR3 reads CASSSQGRETQYF. In nucleotides, the CDR3 is TGTGCCAGCAGCTCCCAGGGGCGAGAGACCCAGTACTTC.

The sample holds a few counts of this clonotype. This chain joins TRBV5-6 and TRBJ1-2, with D possibly TRBD1 on 6 matching bases. This CDR3 has 14 amino acids. CDR1 is SGHDT and CDR2 is YYEEEE in the germline V gene. V was cut by 4 bases and J by 8 bases, with 18 bases left in between. The CDR3 region has the DNA TGTGCCAGCAGCGCCCCCGGGGGCGCGAAGGGCTACACCTTC. Protein product: CASSAPGGAKGYTF.

This clonotype ranks as medium-sized. The V call is TRBV6-2 or TRBV6-3, the J call TRBJ2-7; D tentatively fits TRBD1 or TRBD2 (7 bases each). Germline V gene data show CDR1 as MNHEY and CDR2 as SVGEGT. V was clipped by 4 bases and J by 2 bases, with 15 bases between them. CDR3 size: 15 residues. The CDR3 reads CASSSAGGGTYEQYF. Written as DNA, the CDR3 is TGTGCCAGCAGTTCGGCAGGGGGAGGGACCTACGAGCAGTACTTC.

This clonotype turned up a few times. V gene TRBV5-4 combines with J gene TRBJ2-2; D assignment may be TRBD1 or TRBD2 (5 bases each). Germline V gene data show CDR1 as SGHNT and CDR2 as YYREEE (reference sequence). The CDR3 covers 14 residues. Between the trimmed V and J ends, which lost 2 bases and 5 bases, there was a span of 10 bases. The CDR3 loop is CASSFQWGTGELFF. In DNA, the CDR3 is TGTGCCAGCAGCTTTCAATGGGGGACCGGGGAGCTGTTTTTT.

The sample holds a few counts of this clonotype. The gene calls are TRBV27 and TRBJ1-2; 7 bases line up with TRBD1. CDR1 and CDR2 (germline): MNHEY, SMNVEV (reference sequence). Trimming cost V 6 bases and J 2 bases; bases outside gene matches: 3. The CDR3 extends over 13 amino acids. CDR3 DNA: TGTGCCAGCAGGCTACAGGGGAACTATGGCTACACCTTC. Its protein is CASRLQGNYGYTF.

This clonotype was seen only a few times. The genes are TRBV6-5 and TRBJ2-7, with 7 bases lining up with TRBD1. V dropped 6 bases and J dropped 5; count of bases not matched to a gene: 1. Germline CDR1 is MNHEY and CDR2 is SVGAGI. CDR3 length equals 11 residues. The CDR3 reads CASSQGDEQYF. Here the CDR3 DNA reads TGTGCCAGCAGCCAGGGGGACGAGCAGTACTTC.

Only a few counts were recorded for this clonotype. The gene calls are TRBV19 and TRBJ1-2, with 11 bases identical to TRBD1. CDR1 and CDR2 from the germline V gene are LNHDA and SQIVND (reference sequence). V lost 5 bases to trimming and J lost 7 bases; unmatched junction nucleotides: 6. This CDR3 contains 14 residues. The CDR3 spells CASSDGQGAGGYTF. In nucleotides, the CDR3 is TGTGCCAGTAGTGACGGACAGGGGGCAGGTGGCTACACCTTC.

This clonotype was detected a few times. The rearrangement links TRBV5-1 to TRBJ2-2, with TRBD2 identical over 7 bases. CDR1 is SGHRS, CDR2 YFSETQ, per germline. This CDR3 contains 16 residues. The ends lost 1 base at V and 1 base at J; junction bases unmatched: 4. The CDR3: CASSLLASGNTGELFF. For the CDR3, the DNA is TGCGCCAGCAGCTTGTTGGCTAGCGGGAACACCGGGGAGCTGTTTTTT.